A single sample gave rise to the 20 T cell receptor beta chains below, sequenced in a study of CD8+ T cells in alopecia areata. After isolation, RNA underwent reverse transcription to generate cDNA as the sequencing template. The protocol was immunoSEQ multiplex PCR, while the TCRdb copy is restricted to in-frame clones and leaves out a portion. The sample lists 150,000 to 200,000 clones; about 54% were seen once. The treatment: oral pan-JAK inhibitor, 5-10 mg twice daily. The sample in question was CD4+ T cells sorted from blood, obtained at week 56, from a patient treated with tofacitinib. These receptors all stem from a human donor with alopecia areata.

This clone has only a few counts. Other DNA sequences in the same sample also yield this CDR3. V is TRBV30 and J is TRBJ2-7, with TRBD2 as a possible D gene (5 bases). The germline V gene encodes CDR1 GTSNPN and CDR2 SVGIG (reference sequence). The CDR3 spans 12 residues. Trimming stripped 2 bases from V and 0 bases from J, with 5 bases between. CDR3 in DNA: TGTGCCTGGAGTCGGGGCTCCTACGAGCAGTACTTC. This sequence encodes CAWSRGSYEQYF.

This clone came up a few times. The gene calls are TRBV25-1 and TRBJ2-1; D perhaps matches TRBD1 (7 bases). V was trimmed by 5 bases and J by 6 bases, leaving 11 bases between them. Germline lookup yields CDR1 MGHDK and CDR2 SYGVNS. The CDR3 contains 13 residues. CDR3 residues: CASSPGGFNEQFF. DNA of the CDR3: TGTGCCAGCAGTCCAGGGGGGTTCAATGAGCAGTTCTTC.

The chain combines TRBV7-9 with TRBJ2-2; 9 bases are shared with TRBD2. Losses at the gene ends were 7 bases for V and 1 base for J; bases not matched to a gene: 13. Germline values: CDR1 SEHNR, CDR2 FQNEAQ (reference sequence). This CDR3 contains 18 residues. The DNA of the CDR3 is TGTGCCAGCACCAACCAGGGGGGACTAGCACGGAACACCGGGGAGCTGTTTTTT. Translated, it gives CASTNQGGLARNTGELFF.

The chain links TRBV2 to TRBJ2-3, with 14 bases lining up with TRBD2. Germline V lookup: CDR1 SNHLY, CDR2 FYNNEI. V lost 5 bases, J lost 1 base, and 2 bases stayed unmatched. CDR3 size: 16 residues. Here the CDR3 DNA reads TGTGCCAGCAGTAAGGGACTAGCGGGAGGCACAGATACGCAGTATTTT. It encodes CASSKGLAGGTDTQYF.

This clone was detected only a few times. The rearrangement joins TRBV13 to TRBJ1-1, with D unclear. This CDR3 comprises 14 residues. Germline CDR1 PRHDT, CDR2 FYEKMQ (reference sequence). V dropped 4 bases and J dropped 0 bases, with 9 bases sitting between them. CDR3 sequence: CASSSLLMNTEAFF. DNA for the CDR3: TGTGCCAGCAGCTCCCTACTGATGAACACTGAAGCTTTCTTT.

The chain combines TRBV12-5 with TRBJ2-5; 7 bases are shared with TRBD1. From germline, CDR1 is LGHNT and CDR2 FRNRAP. V shed 5 bases and J 4 bases; nucleotides not matched to a gene: 7. The CDR3 runs 14 residues. The CDR3 DNA reads as TGTGCTAGTGGTATCGGGACAGCTAGAGAGACCCAGTACTTC. Protein sequence: CASGIGTARETQYF.

This clone has a handful of counts. This sequence joins TRBV7-8 and TRBJ1-5, with D possibly TRBD1 on 5 matching bases. Trimming took 3 bases from V and 7 from J, leaving 16 bases between them. The CDR3 extends over 15 amino acids. Per germline, CDR1 SGHVS and CDR2 FQNEAQ. In DNA form, the CDR3 reads TGTGCCAGCAGCTTGGCGGCCAGGGATGGGCAGCCCCAGCATTTT. This gives the protein CASSLAARDGQPQHF.

This chain uses TRBV5-1 with TRBJ2-3; possible D gene TRBD1, 6 bases. Germline V gives CDR1 SGHRS, CDR2 YFSETQ. V was trimmed by 4 bases and J by 2 bases, leaving 11 bases between them. The CDR3 extends over 14 amino acids. The CDR3 protein is CASSQTGSTDTQYF. Written as DNA, the CDR3 is TGCGCCAGCAGCCAGACAGGTTCCACAGATACGCAGTATTTT.

The chain recombines TRBV30 with TRBJ2-1; tentative D call: TRBD2 (6 bases). The V and J ends lost 1 base and 2 bases respectively, with 18 bases between them. Germline lookup yields CDR1 GTSNPN and CDR2 SVGIG (reference sequence). The CDR3 extends over 17 amino acids. In nucleotides, the CDR3 is TGTGCCTGGAGTGCTTCTGGGGCGTGGGGGGCCTACAATGAGCAGTTCTTC. It specifies CAWSASGAWGAYNEQFF.

This clone was seen a handful of times. The V gene is TRBV10-3, the J gene TRBJ1-5, with a tentative D call TRBD1 (6 bases). Trimming took off 2 bases at V and 0 bases at J, with 8 bases between the two ends. This CDR3 is 15 amino acids long. Germline V gene lookup returns CDR1 ENHRY and CDR2 SYGVKD. Written as DNA, the CDR3 is TGTGCCATCAGTGAGGAGGGGGTTAGCAATCAGCCCCAGCATTTT. It codes for CAISEEGVSNQPQHF.

This clone was observed a handful of times. V usage is TRBV29-1 and J usage is TRBJ2-5, with 12 nucleotides matching TRBD2. Germline values: CDR1 SQVTM, CDR2 ANQGSEA. V shed 5 bases, J shed 4 bases, and the junction held 5 bases outside the gene matches. This CDR3 has 14 residues. The CDR3 region has the DNA TGCAGCGTTTCGACTAGCGGGGGACGAGAGACCCAGTACTTC. It is translated as CSVSTSGGRETQYF.

As regards this clone: Other DNA sequences in the sample encode the same CDR3. CDR3 region: CASSQDRDTQYF. CDR3 nucleotide sequence: TGTGCCAGCAGCCAAGACAGGGATACGCAGTATTTT. The chain recombines TRBV4-2 with TRBJ2-3, with D unresolved. CDR3 length: 12 residues. Germline-derived CDR1 and CDR2 are LGHNA and YNFKEQ. V lost 0 bases, J lost 6 bases, and 4 bases lay in between.

This chain joins TRBV18 and TRBJ2-1; D remains ambiguous. Per germline, CDR1 KGHSH and CDR2 LQKENI. The CDR3 is made up of 17 amino acids. Trimming left V 2 bases short and J 4 bases short, with 18 bases between. This CDR3 is CASSPMVIALTYNEQFF. CDR3 DNA sequence: TGTGCCAGCTCACCAATGGTGATCGCTTTAACGTACAATGAGCAGTTCTTC.

As DNA, the CDR3 is TGCAGCGTTCAGAGGGGGCGCATCAATGGCTACACCTTC. This encodes CSVQRGRINGYTF. The chain is built from TRBV29-1 and TRBJ1-2, with 7 positions matching TRBD1. The CDR3 totals 13 residues. In germline, CDR1 is SQVTM, CDR2 ANQGSEA. V lost 5 bases, J lost 6 bases, and 9 bases stayed unmatched.

The chain couples TRBV10-3 to TRBJ1-5, with D uncertain. V was clipped by 0 bases and J by 6 bases, with 12 bases between them. The length of the CDR3 is 15 residues. Germline values: CDR1 ENHRY, CDR2 SYGVKD. The CDR3 reads CAISESTPRGQPQHF. The CDR3 nucleotides are TGTGCCATCAGTGAGTCGACTCCTCGGGGTCAGCCCCAGCATTTT.

This clone has a single count. V gene TRBV18 combines with J gene TRBJ2-1; D may be TRBD2 (7 bases). The V gene's germline CDR1 is KGHSH and CDR2 LQKENI. The CDR3 runs 13 residues. The V end lost 2 bases, the J end lost 13 bases, and 15 bases lay between the germline ends. This CDR3 reads CASSPTDGGRQFF. Here the CDR3 DNA reads TGTGCCAGCTCACCAACTGACGGGGGGCGTCAGTTCTTC.

V gene TRBV27 combines with J gene TRBJ1-2; D not resolved. V was shortened by 3 bases and J by 8 bases, with 10 bases between the two germline ends. The germline V gene has CDR1 MNHEY and CDR2 SMNVEV (reference sequence). The CDR3 has 12 residues. The CDR3 sequence is CASSFSWNGYTF. As DNA, the CDR3 is TGTGCCAGCAGTTTTAGTTGGAACGGCTACACCTTC.

This chain joins TRBV13 and TRBJ1-6; perhaps TRBD1 as D (5 bases). CDR3 size: 16 residues. V lost 4 bases and J lost 10, with 20 bases in between. Germline CDR1 and CDR2: PRHDT and FYEKMQ (reference sequence). The CDR3 region is CASSYYTPGRRSPLHF. The CDR3 bases are TGTGCCAGCAGCTACTATACGCCGGGACGTCGATCACCCCTCCACTTT.

The V gene is TRBV19, the J gene TRBJ1-6; 8 nucleotides line up with TRBD1. V gave up 9 bases and J gave up 7 bases; unmatched junction bases: 5. Germline V gene sequence: CDR1 LNHDA, CDR2 SQIVND (reference sequence). This CDR3 is 13 amino acids long. CDR3 coding DNA: TGTGCCAGCGGACAGGGCCTCAATTCACCCCTCCACTTT. Translated, it gives CASGQGLNSPLHF.

The rearrangement links TRBV10-2 to TRBJ1-4, with 8 bases that match TRBD1. From germline, CDR1 is WSHSY and CDR2 SAAADI. The CDR3 has 14 residues. Trimming cost V 2 bases and J 8 bases; bases outside gene matches: 4. Here the CDR3 reads CASSEAGGEEKLFF. The CDR3 nucleotides read TGCGCCAGCAGTGAGGCAGGGGGCGAGGAAAAACTGTTTTTT.